The table lists the clone carrying this TCR beta chain with a few counts. The antigen remains unidentified. The data belong to a study of response to subunit inactivated influenza vaccine. Study-level results: Every seasonal influenza vaccination brings in few new T cells, the authors suggested.

One entry per CDR3 protein, called by TCRdb with MiXCR from the RT-PCR reads. The sample holds some 850,000 distinct CDR3 sequences, approximately 18% seen once. V lost 2 bases and J lost 6, with 9 bases in between. Looked up from germline, CDR1 is MNHEY and CDR2 is SVGEGT. This CDR3 is 13 amino acids long. The rearrangement links TRBV6-2 or TRBV6-3 to TRBJ2-3; D is unclear. Sequences were derived from PBMCs from blood, sampled 5 days after vaccination. The origin of this receptor is a man aged 50 to 60 who received an inactivated influenza vaccine. The CDR3 nucleotides read TGTGCCAGCAGTTACAGGCAGTTCGATACGCAGTATTTT. Amino acids: CASSYRQFDTQYF.